One sample yielded the 30 T cell receptor beta chains listed below, sequenced in a study of OX40 agonist ivuxolimab in advanced cancers. Libraries were prepared by immunoSEQ multiplex PCR; TCRdb keeps only in-frame clonotypes and omits some of them. The data show approximately 67,000 clones, around 84% seen once. The source was CD4+ or CD8+ T cells sorted from blood, collected in a trial of the OX40 agonist ivuxolimab. These receptors originate from an adult with an advanced solid tumor such as melanoma, head and neck, liver or kidney cancer.

This clone came up once. The V gene is TRBV4-3, the J gene TRBJ2-3; TRBD2 agrees at 16 bases. J lost 5 bases, V lost 3 bases, and 5 bases had no gene match. The CDR3 covers 17 residues. CDR1 and CDR2 (germline): LGHNA, YSLEER. In DNA, the CDR3 is TGCGCCAGCAGCCACGGGACTAGCGGGGGGGCCGTAGATACGCAGTATTTT. Encoded protein: CASSHGTSGGAVDTQYF.

This clone was recorded a few times. V and J are TRBV5-4 and TRBJ1-1; 8 bases are shared with TRBD1. This CDR3 contains 16 residues. After removal of 2 bases from V and 1 base from J, the junction contained 7 bases not matched to a gene. Germline V lookup: CDR1 SGHNT, CDR2 YYREEE (reference sequence). This chain's CDR3 is CASSFGQGITNTEAFF. The DNA of the CDR3 is TGTGCCAGCAGCTTCGGACAGGGTATCACGAACACTGAAGCTTTCTTT.

The V and J genes are TRBV28 and TRBJ2-7; perhaps TRBD2 as D (5 bases). V was cut by 2 bases and J by 6 bases, with 14 bases left in between. Looked up from germline, CDR1 is MDHEN and CDR2 is SYDVKM. The CDR3 is 14 amino acids. The chain's CDR3 is CASSLASASSEQYF. CDR3 DNA sequence: TGTGCCAGCAGTTTAGCTTCGGCTAGCAGCGAGCAGTACTTC.

The V gene is TRBV18, the J gene TRBJ2-2, with TRBD2 matching over 14 bases. Trimming at V came to 3 bases and at J to 6 bases, leaving 3 bases not matched to a gene. CDR1 is KGHSH and CDR2 is LQKENI in the germline V gene. This CDR3 has 16 residues. The CDR3 sequence: CASSPRLAGGPGELFF. The CDR3 bases are TGTGCCAGCTCACCCCGACTAGCGGGAGGGCCCGGGGAGCTGTTTTTT.

The chain links TRBV30 to TRBJ1-6, with TRBD1 identical over 8 bases. Germline assignment: CDR1 GTSNPN and CDR2 SVGIG (reference sequence). This CDR3 has 14 amino acids. V trimming: 2 bases; J trimming: 8 bases; junction bases outside the gene matches: 5. This CDR3 reads CAWSSGQGDSPLHF. CDR3 nucleotides: TGTGCCTGGAGTAGTGGACAGGGCGATTCACCCCTCCACTTT. Full variable domain (outside the CDR3, taken from reference TRBV30 and TRBJ1-6): SQTIHQWPATLVQPVGSPLSLECTVEGTSNPNLYWYRQAAGRGLQLLFYSVGIGQISSEVPQNLSASRPQDRQFILSSKKLLLSDSGFYLCAWSSGQGDSPLHFGNGTRLTVT.

The chain employs TRBV5-4 and TRBJ1-2; 7 bases align to TRBD1. The CDR3 contains 14 residues. The germline CDR1 and CDR2 sequences are SGHNT and YYREEE (reference sequence). The V and J ends lost 4 bases and 4 bases, in that order; junction bases with no gene match: 7. The CDR3 spells CASSVNRGAYGYTF. Written as DNA, the CDR3 is TGTGCCAGCAGCGTCAACAGGGGCGCCTATGGCTACACCTTC.

Here the CDR3 reads CASSLGTNSPLHF. CDR3 bases: TGTGCCAGCAGCTTAGGAACTAATTCACCCCTCCACTTT. This chain joins TRBV7-8 and TRBJ1-6, with D uncertain. Germline CDR1 and CDR2: SGHVS and FQNEAQ. Trimming removed 1 base from V and 6 bases from J, with 4 bases in between. CDR3 length: 13 residues.

The chain carries TRBV5-4 and TRBJ2-5; 13 nucleotides align to TRBD2. Germline CDR1 reads SGHNT; CDR2 reads YYREEE (reference sequence). The CDR3 runs 15 residues. V trimming: 5 bases; J trimming: 5 bases; junction bases outside the gene matches: 6. The CDR3 protein is CASRTGLAGWETQYF. CDR3 nucleotide sequence: TGTGCCAGCAGAACGGGACTAGCGGGGTGGGAGACCCAGTACTTC.

J is TRBJ2-5 and V is TRBV15; 7 bases match TRBD1. Germline values: CDR1 LNHNV, CDR2 YYDKDF (reference sequence). V shed 3 bases and J 1 base; nucleotides not matched to a gene: 8. CDR3 length equals 16 residues. CDR3 sequence reads: CATSRTRDSLQETQYF. In nucleotides, the CDR3 is TGTGCCACCAGCAGGACCAGGGACAGCCTCCAAGAGACCCAGTACTTC.

The chain combines TRBV7-9 with TRBJ2-3; no firm D call. This CDR3 comprises 14 residues. V gave up 5 bases and J gave up 2 bases, with 11 bases separating them. Germline CDR1 and CDR2: SEHNR and FQNEAQ (reference sequence). CDR3 region: CASSLFSDTDTQYF. In DNA form, the CDR3 reads TGTGCCAGCAGCCTGTTTTCCGACACAGATACGCAGTATTTT. The complete variable domain, with remaining parts taken from reference TRBV7-9 and TRBJ2-3, reads DTGVSQNPRHKITKRGQNVTFRCDPISEHNRLYWYRQTLGQGPEFLTYFQNEAQLEKSRLLSDRFSAERPKGSFSTLEIQRTEQGDSAMYLCASSLFSDTDTQYFGPGTRLTVL.

The CDR3 DNA reads as TGTGCCAGTAGTACCACGGGCTCCACAGAGACCCAGTACTTC. Translation gives CASSTTGSTETQYF. This rearrangement joins TRBV19 to TRBJ2-5; D gene uncertain. The germline V gene has CDR1 LNHDA and CDR2 SQIVND (reference sequence). The CDR3 length is 14 residues. The ends were cut back, 4 bases at V and 4 bases at J, with 13 bases in the middle.

J is TRBJ2-7 and V is TRBV9, with a tentative D call TRBD1 (5 bases). The CDR3 is 14 residues long. Germline CDR1 reads SGDLS; CDR2 reads YYNGEE. With 3 bases removed from V and 0 bases from J, the gap between germline ends came to 10 bases. CDR3 DNA sequence: TGTGCCAGCAGCGCCGACAGCGACTCCTACGAGCAGTACTTC. Translation gives CASSADSDSYEQYF. Based on the CDR3 plus reference TRBV9 and TRBJ2-7, the full variable domain is DSGVTQTPKHLITATGQRVTLRCSPRSGDLSVYWYQQSLDQGLQFLIQYYNGEERAKGNILERFSAQQFPDLHSELNLSSLELGDSALYFCASSADSDSYEQYFGPGTRLTVT.

The chain's CDR3 is CASSLGQNYGYTF. CDR3 nucleotides: TGCGCCAGCAGCTTGGGACAGAACTATGGCTACACCTTC. This chain links TRBV5-1 with TRBJ1-2; tentatively, D is TRBD1 (5 bases). CDR1 SGHRS and CDR2 YFSETQ come from the germline V gene. With 0 bases removed from V and 2 bases from J, the gap between germline ends came to 5 bases. This CDR3 spans 13 amino acids.

The V and J genes are TRBV28 and TRBJ1-1; D unresolved. CDR1 MDHEN and CDR2 SYDVKM come from the germline V gene. The germline V and J ends were trimmed by 6 bases and 1 base, with 6 bases remaining between them. CDR3 length equals 12 residues. CDR3 sequence reads: CASRVWNTEAFF. The CDR3 DNA reads TGTGCCAGCAGGGTTTGGAACACTGAAGCTTTCTTT.

The V call is TRBV28, the J call TRBJ1-2; 7 bases fit TRBD1. There are 15 residues in the CDR3. V gave up 2 bases and J gave up 1 base; unmatched junction bases: 4. Germline-derived CDR1 and CDR2 are MDHEN and SYDVKM. In DNA, the CDR3 is TGTGCCAGCAGTTTAGGGGACAGAATTAACTATGGCTACACCTTC. It encodes CASSLGDRINYGYTF.

This sequence joins TRBV28 and TRBJ2-5, with D perhaps matching TRBD1 (5 bases). Trimming removed 4 bases from V and 1 base from J, with 7 bases in between. Germline assignment: CDR1 MDHEN and CDR2 SYDVKM. The CDR3 is made up of 13 amino acids. Here the CDR3 DNA reads TGTGCCAGCAGTTCGGACACCCAAGAGACCCAGTACTTC. Its protein is CASSSDTQETQYF.

This chain joins TRBV19 and TRBJ2-6; no clear D gene. Deletions cut 2 bases from V and 4 bases from J, with 3 bases between. In germline, CDR1 is LNHDA, CDR2 SQIVND (reference sequence). CDR3 length equals 13 residues. CDR3 DNA: TGTGCCAGTAGTATATCGGGGGCCAACGTCCTGACTTTC. Translation gives CASSISGANVLTF.

The chain links TRBV5-1 to TRBJ2-3; tentative D call: TRBD1 (7 bases). The CDR3 totals 14 residues. V was shortened by 4 bases and J by 3 bases, with 12 bases between the two germline ends. CDR1 and CDR2 (germline): SGHRS, YFSETQ. The CDR3 region is CASSDQGGTDTQYF. The DNA of the CDR3 is TGCGCCAGCAGCGACCAGGGGGGAACAGATACGCAGTATTTT.

The CDR3 bases are TGTGCCATCAGTGATTGGGACAGGGGGGGCGAGCAGTACTTC. It is translated as CAISDWDRGGEQYF. The rearrangement uses TRBV10-3 and TRBJ2-7; 11 bases agree with TRBD1. This CDR3 region has 14 residues. The ends lost 3 bases at V and 6 bases at J; junction bases unmatched: 4. Germline CDR1 ENHRY, CDR2 SYGVKD.

The chain has TRBV10-1 and TRBJ2-7, with D unclear. The germline CDR1 and CDR2 sequences are WNHNN and SYGVQD (reference sequence). The CDR3 contains 13 residues. V lost 2 bases and J lost 2, with 7 bases in between. The CDR3 loop is CASSEGLPYEQYF. DNA for the CDR3: TGCGCCAGCAGTGAGGGCCTGCCCTACGAGCAGTACTTC.

V usage is TRBV28 and J usage is TRBJ2-7; tentatively, D is TRBD2 (5 bases). This CDR3 spans 14 amino acids. The V and J ends lost 1 base and 6 bases respectively, with 13 bases between them. Germline CDR1 reads MDHEN; CDR2 reads SYDVKM. CDR3 nucleotides: TGTGCCAGCAGTTTATTCCAAACGCGGGCCGAGCAGTACTTC. The encoded protein is CASSLFQTRAEQYF.

On this clone itself: The sample holds other DNA sequences that translate to the same CDR3. This rearrangement joins TRBV4-1 to TRBJ1-2; no definite D call. Deletions cut 4 bases from V and 8 bases from J, with 17 bases between. The CDR3 consists of 14 residues. Germline V lookup: CDR1 MGHRA, CDR2 YSYEKL. The CDR3 region is CASSPYGLTGGYTF. The CDR3 DNA is TGCGCCAGCAGCCCCTACGGCCTTACGGGGGGCTACACCTTC.

About this clone itself: A junction end diverges from the germline sequence, so it may reflect a read error. The chain combines TRBV28 with TRBJ1-4; D gene uncertain. The CDR3 is made up of 14 amino acids. In germline, CDR1 is MDHEN, CDR2 SYDVKM. Here the CDR3 reads CVSSLGGLNEKLFF. The CDR3 DNA is TGTGTCAGCAGCCTGGGAGGTCTTAATGAAAAACTGTTTTTT.

The chain couples TRBV30 to TRBJ2-7; D is possibly TRBD2 (5 bases). Germline V lookup: CDR1 GTSNPN, CDR2 SVGIG (reference sequence). CDR3 length equals 12 residues. V lost 2 bases and J lost 7, with 12 bases in between. This CDR3 reads CAWSIHSGEQYF. The CDR3 DNA is TGTGCCTGGAGTATCCATTCGGGGGAGCAGTACTTC.

Notes on this clone: An end of the junction differs from the germline gene, which may be a read error. V usage is TRBV7-9 and J usage is TRBJ2-1; possible D gene TRBD2, 7 bases. The germline gives CDR1 SEHNR, CDR2 FQNEAQ (reference sequence). This CDR3 comprises 14 residues. The CDR3 DNA sequence: TGTGCCAGCACCTTAGGGGGGGTCTACAATGAGCAGTTCTTC. Translation: CASTLGGVYNEQFF.

This chain uses TRBV10-1 with TRBJ2-7, with D tentatively TRBD2 (5 bases). Per the germline V gene, CDR1 is WNHNN and CDR2 is SYGVQD (reference sequence). Trimming took off 2 bases at V and 2 bases at J, with 10 bases between the two ends. This CDR3 spans 14 amino acids. The CDR3 nucleotides read TGCGCCAGCAGTGAGGGTTCGGGAACCTACGAGCAGTACTTC. This codes for CASSEGSGTYEQYF.

The gene calls are TRBV28 and TRBJ1-1; 7 bases are a match to TRBD1. J lost 5 bases, V lost 7 bases, and 16 bases had no gene match. The CDR3 consists of 16 residues. Germline V CDR1 and CDR2: MDHEN, SYDVKM. CDR3 DNA sequence: TGTGCCAGCATCATGGGGGCAGGGGGAAGTTGGACTGAAGCTTTCTTT. Translated, it gives CASIMGAGGSWTEAFF.

CDR3 sequence reads: CAISETRTSGTREDEQFF. CDR3 DNA: TGTGCCATCAGTGAGACCCGGACTAGCGGGACCCGAGAAGATGAGCAGTTCTTC. The gene calls are TRBV10-3 and TRBJ2-1, with 12 bases matching TRBD2. Per germline, CDR1 ENHRY and CDR2 SYGVKD. The CDR3 totals 18 residues. V trimming: 2 bases; J trimming: 8 bases; junction bases outside the gene matches: 13.

Only a few counts were recorded for this clone. The J gene is TRBJ2-1, the V gene TRBV6-5, with D unresolved. V was pared by 5 bases and J by 4 bases, with 6 bases between. The length of the CDR3 is 12 residues. Germline CDR1 MNHEY, CDR2 SVGAGI. CDR3 DNA: TGTGCCAGCAGTGGCAGATACAATGAGCAGTTCTTC. Amino acids: CASSGRYNEQFF.

The CDR3 spells CASSYRGGESPLHF. CDR3 DNA: TGTGCCAGCAGTTACAGGGGGGGTGAGTCACCCCTCCACTTT. The gene calls are TRBV6-6 and TRBJ1-6; D might be TRBD1 (6 bases). The germline V gene encodes CDR1 MNHNY and CDR2 SVGAGI (reference sequence). The germline V and J ends were trimmed by 2 bases and 10 bases, with 12 bases remaining between them. The CDR3 consists of 14 residues.